A selection of T cell receptor beta chains follows, all from one sample in a study of T cell changes during pregnancy in multiple sclerosis. Sequencing used immunoSEQ multiplex PCR; TCRdb keeps in-frame clones, though not all of them. The sample has roughly 60,000 clones; about 90% are singletons. The source material was peripheral blood, sampled in the second trimester of pregnancy. The receptors derive from a female donor in good health, enrolled as a control in a pregnancy study. CDR3s leave out the opening cysteine and the closing phenylalanine or tryptophan. Each record gives: V gene, CDR3 length, CDR3 protein.

v_gene: TRBV19
len: 13
CDR3aa: ASLPSRSGANVLT

v_gene: TRBV2
len: 13
CDR3aa: ASRQARVHTGELF

v_gene: TRBV4-2
len: 16
CDR3aa: ASSPISVPGQGNTEAF

v_gene: TRBV9
len: 12
CDR3aa: ASSPRPAADTQY

v_gene: TRBV28
len: 12
CDR3aa: ASSTDTLGNTIY

v_gene: TRBV5-5
len: 13
CDR3aa: ASSGRTGSGNTIY

v_gene: TRBV28
len: 12
CDR3aa: ATCGTSIPDTQY

v_gene: TRBV7-8
len: 13
CDR3aa: ASSLREGLRNEQF

v_gene: TRBV27
len: 10
CDR3aa: ASTTNRGEQF

v_gene: TRBV5-6
len: 12
CDR3aa: ASSLGGDNYEQY

v_gene: TRBV19
len: 13
CDR3aa: ACKPLDSSNQPQH

v_gene: TRBV7-7
len: 11
CDR3aa: ALPGDRTGELF

v_gene: TRBV11-2
len: 11
CDR3aa: ASSFEGDQPQH

v_gene: TRBV7-2
len: 14
CDR3aa: ASSLSGGIQSNEQF

v_gene: TRBV5-1
len: 13
CDR3aa: ASSLTGQSPNNQY

v_gene: TRBV2
len: 11
CDR3aa: ASSPDPSGAQY

v_gene: TRBV13
len: 8
CDR3aa: ASSSNEQF

v_gene: TRBV28
len: 15
CDR3aa: ASTFAGGGSTSYGYT

v_gene: TRBV9
len: 12
CDR3aa: ASSATGGVVGAF

v_gene: TRBV7-9
len: 16
CDR3aa: ASSLFLVRTSVYNEQF

v_gene: TRBV29-1
len: 10
CDR3aa: GGGSANEKLF

v_gene: TRBV5-1
len: 14
CDR3aa: ASSLAGGGAYNEQF

v_gene: TRBV6-5
len: 12
CDR3aa: ASRYRGLNTEAF

v_gene: TRBV5-1
len: 13
CDR3aa: ASSLGAGINEKLF

v_gene: TRBV6-5
len: 10
CDR3aa: ASRSGRNEQF

v_gene: TRBV27
len: 11
CDR3aa: ASSHGTVYEQY

v_gene: TRBV6-4
len: 13
CDR3aa: ASGAQGAGTDTQY

v_gene: TRBV11-3
len: 11
CDR3aa: ASSTGQNSPLH

v_gene: TRBV19
len: 13
CDR3aa: ASRGTLLSYNEQF

v_gene: TRBV6-1
len: 11
CDR3aa: ASIPIQGGEQY

v_gene: TRBV4-2
len: 13
CDR3aa: ASSHSGSSYNEQF